What follows are 28 T cell receptor beta chains derived from one specimen sequenced in a study of T cell responses to AZD1222 COVID-19 vaccine. Libraries were prepared by immunoSEQ multiplex PCR; TCRdb keeps only in-frame clonotypes and omits some of them. In the table there are some 120,000 clones, roughly 84% of which are singletons. The sequences come from peripheral blood, collected 28 days after the second AZD1222 dose. The receptors here all came from an adult who received the AZD1222 COVID-19 vaccine.

The chain has TRBV27 and TRBJ2-5; 9 nucleotides match TRBD2. Germline-derived CDR1 and CDR2 are MNHEY and SMNVEV (reference sequence). The CDR3 has 14 residues. V lost 6 bases and J lost 5; bases outside the gene matches: 7. In nucleotides, the CDR3 is TGTGCCAGCAGGCTAGCGGGGATCGGGGAGACCCAGTACTTC. Translation: CASRLAGIGETQYF.

The chain recombines TRBV27 with TRBJ1-1; TRBD1 is a possible D gene (5 bases). Germline CDR1 is MNHEY and CDR2 is SMNVEV (reference sequence). V lost 4 bases to trimming and J lost 4 bases, with 13 bases between them. This CDR3 has 14 amino acids. The CDR3 DNA is TGTGCCAGCAGTTCAGCAGGGTATCTCACTGAAGCTTTCTTT. As protein: CASSSAGYLTEAFF.

The rearrangement joins TRBV19 to TRBJ1-5, with D perhaps matching TRBD1 (6 bases). The CDR3 spans 15 residues. V dropped 7 bases and J dropped 5 bases, with 18 bases sitting between them. CDR1 and CDR2 (germline): LNHDA, SQIVND (reference sequence). The CDR3 loop reads CASTPEGGYDQPQHF. The CDR3 DNA reads TGTGCCAGTACTCCGGAAGGGGGGTATGATCAGCCCCAGCATTTT.

The chain recombines TRBV3-1 (or the pseudogene TRBV3-2) with TRBJ2-3, with TRBD2 as a possible D gene (7 bases). Trimming left V 4 bases short and J 6 bases short, with 23 bases between. Germline CDR1 and CDR2: LGHDT and YNNKEL (reference sequence). The CDR3 length is 17 residues. CDR3 sequence reads: CASSPRWGGGAMDTQYF. The DNA for the CDR3 is TGTGCCAGCAGCCCCCGATGGGGAGGGGGGGCGATGGATACGCAGTATTTT.

The chain employs TRBV15 and TRBJ2-1, with 7 bases fitting TRBD2. Germline V gives CDR1 LNHNV, CDR2 YYDKDF (reference sequence). With V trimmed by 0 bases and J by 10 bases, 12 bases remained unmatched. The CDR3 is 16 residues long. The CDR3 nucleotides are TGTGCCACCAGCAGAGATGGGACTACCAAGATGTTCGAGCAGTTCTTC. It translates to CATSRDGTTKMFEQFF.

This sequence joins TRBV19 and TRBJ1-2; D may be TRBD1 (6 bases). The V and J ends lost 5 bases and 2 bases respectively, with 15 bases between them. CDR3 length equals 15 residues. The germline gives CDR1 LNHDA, CDR2 SQIVND (reference sequence). The CDR3 sequence: CASSEVGAGNYGYTF. DNA for the CDR3: TGTGCCAGTAGTGAGGTGGGGGCAGGGAACTATGGCTACACCTTC.

The chain carries TRBV11-3 and TRBJ1-6; D gene unclear. The CDR3 extends over 13 amino acids. With 3 bases removed from V and 6 bases from J, the gap between germline ends came to 6 bases. Germline-derived CDR1 and CDR2 are SGHNT and YENEEA. CDR3 loop: CASSLSLNSPLHF. CDR3 in DNA: TGTGCCAGCAGCTTGAGTCTTAATTCACCCCTCCACTTT. Complete variable domain (other parts from reference TRBV11-3 and TRBJ1-6): EAGVVQSPRYKIIEKKQPVAFWCNPISGHNTLYWYLQNLGQGPELLIRYENEEAVDDSQLPKDRFSAERLKGVDSTLKIQPAELGDSAVYLCASSLSLNSPLHFGNGTRLTVT.

This rearrangement joins TRBV9 to TRBJ1-1; D gene uncertain. Germline loops: CDR1 SGDLS, CDR2 YYNGEE. There are 16 residues in the CDR3. V dropped 0 bases and J dropped 0 bases, with 12 bases sitting between them. The CDR3 DNA follows: TGTGCCAGCAGCGTAGAAATTGGCCTAATGAACACTGAAGCTTTCTTT. Its protein is CASSVEIGLMNTEAFF.

By frequency in the sample, this clone is medium-sized. The chain has TRBV2 and TRBJ1-2; weak D call: TRBD1 (6 bases). Between the trimmed V and J ends, which lost 2 bases and 7 bases, there was a span of 11 bases. Germline assignment: CDR1 SNHLY and CDR2 FYNNEI. This CDR3 is 13 amino acids long. The CDR3 DNA sequence: TGTGCCAGCAGTGAAAGGGGGGTGGCTGGCTACACCTTC. Translating it yields CASSERGVAGYTF.

This chain connects TRBV7-2 to TRBJ2-7; 10 bases agree with TRBD1. Germline V gives CDR1 SGHTA, CDR2 FQGNSA. The CDR3 covers 14 residues. V dropped 5 bases and J dropped 4; count of bases not matched to a gene: 5. The CDR3 region is CASSGGQGGYEQYF. The CDR3 nucleotides are TGTGCCAGCAGCGGAGGACAGGGGGGATACGAGCAGTACTTC.

A few counts support this clone. This sequence joins TRBV5-6 and TRBJ2-4; D tentatively reads TRBD1 or TRBD2 (5 bases each). The germline CDR1 and CDR2 sequences are SGHDT and YYEEEE. This CDR3 is 17 amino acids long. The V end was cut by 0 bases, the J end by 4 bases, with 17 bases between. CDR3 bases: TGTGCCAGCAGCTTGGGTGATGGGGGTCGGCTAAAAAACATTCAGTACTTC. Its translation is CASSLGDGGRLKNIQYF.

The V gene is TRBV27, the J gene TRBJ1-2, with D unresolved. Trimming pared 2 bases from V and 4 bases from J, leaving 8 bases between. Germline CDR1 and CDR2: MNHEY and SMNVEV (reference sequence). This CDR3 has 13 residues. DNA for the CDR3: TGTGCCAGCAGTTTACAACCGGGCTATGGCTACACCTTC. It is translated as CASSLQPGYGYTF.

The rearrangement uses TRBV7-8 and TRBJ1-4; tentatively, D is TRBD1 (6 bases). The CDR3 has 15 amino acids. The V end was cut by 4 bases, the J end by 5 bases, with 14 bases between. Germline V CDR1 and CDR2: SGHVS, FQNEAQ. DNA of the CDR3: TGTGCCAGCAGCTCCGGGACACCCGTCAATGAAAAACTGTTTTTT. It specifies CASSSGTPVNEKLFF.

The chain links TRBV4-3 to TRBJ1-1; 8 bases fit TRBD1. Germline V gene data show CDR1 as LGHNA and CDR2 as YSLEER. With V trimmed by 1 base and J by 4 bases, 5 bases remained unmatched. The CDR3 extends over 15 amino acids. DNA of the CDR3: TGCGCCAGCAGCCAAGTCTCAGGGACAGGCACTGAAGCTTTCTTT. Translated: CASSQVSGTGTEAFF.

This chain links TRBV7-8 with TRBJ1-3, with a weak D call TRBD1 (6 bases). The V end lost 5 bases, the J end lost 7 bases, and 12 bases lay between the germline ends. Germline V gene data show CDR1 as SGHVS and CDR2 as FQNEAQ. The CDR3 spans 13 residues. CDR3 coding DNA: TGTGCCAGCAGCCCTCCGGGGGCGAACACCATATATTTT. This codes for CASSPPGANTIYF.

The chain carries TRBV9 and TRBJ2-7; D may be TRBD1 (6 bases). Germline values: CDR1 SGDLS, CDR2 YYNGEE. Trimming removed 2 bases at V and 1 base at J, with 10 bases between. The CDR3 contains 14 residues. As DNA, the CDR3 is TGTGCCAGCAGCGTGACAGGCTCTTCCTACGAGCAGTACTTC. Its protein is CASSVTGSSYEQYF. Drawing the rest from reference TRBV9 and TRBJ2-7, the complete variable domain is DSGVTQTPKHLITATGQRVTLRCSPRSGDLSVYWYQQSLDQGLQFLIQYYNGEERAKGNILERFSAQQFPDLHSELNLSSLELGDSALYFCASSVTGSSYEQYFGPGTRLTVT.

The chain links TRBV6-2 or TRBV6-3 to TRBJ1-2; D unresolved. This CDR3 contains 16 residues. V was clipped by 6 bases and J by 4 bases, with 21 bases between them. Germline CDR1 and CDR2: MNHEY and SVGEGT. The CDR3 DNA is TGTGCCAGCAGCCCTTGGGCAGTCGGCCGGGGCTATGGCTACACCTTC. As protein: CASSPWAVGRGYGYTF.

The chain has TRBV6-6 and TRBJ1-3; 9 bases are a match to TRBD1. This CDR3 comprises 16 residues. CDR1 and CDR2 (germline): MNHNY, SVGAGI (reference sequence). The J segment lost 4 bases and the V segment lost 2 bases, leaving 6 bases of the junction unmatched. The CDR3, as DNA: TGTGCCAGCAGTTACCCACAGGGGGCTAAGGGAAACACCATATATTTT. Translated: CASSYPQGAKGNTIYF.

This clone appeared a few times. This chain joins TRBV5-6 and TRBJ2-3; 12 nucleotides line up with TRBD2. With 3 bases clipped from V and 0 bases from J, the junction kept 8 bases outside the gene matches. Looked up from germline, CDR1 is SGHDT and CDR2 is YYEEEE. The CDR3 is 18 amino acids. CDR3 residues: CASSSILGLAGSTDTQYF. CDR3 nucleotide sequence: TGTGCCAGCAGCTCTATCCTTGGACTAGCGGGGAGCACAGATACGCAGTATTTT.

The rearrangement uses TRBV7-2 and TRBJ1-2, with 7 bases matching TRBD1. The V segment lost 6 bases and the J segment 5 bases; nucleotides outside the gene matches: 9. Germline lookup yields CDR1 SGHTA and CDR2 FQGNSA. The CDR3 is made up of 14 amino acids. CDR3 loop: CASSSTGEWYGYTF. The CDR3 region has the DNA TGTGCCAGCAGTTCAACAGGGGAGTGGTATGGCTACACCTTC.

The CDR3 region is CASSEGWRTSGRNIRETQYF. CDR3 sequence (DNA): TGTGCCAGCAGTGAAGGTTGGAGGACTAGCGGGAGGAACATCCGAGAGACCCAGTACTTC. The V and J genes are TRBV2 and TRBJ2-5; 14 nucleotides agree with TRBD2. CDR1 and CDR2 (germline): SNHLY, FYNNEI. V shed 1 base, J shed 4 bases, and the junction held 14 bases outside the gene matches. There are 20 residues in the CDR3.

This clone showed up just a few times. The rearrangement links TRBV4-2 to TRBJ1-4; D is possibly TRBD1 (6 bases). The germline V and J ends were trimmed by 0 bases and 4 bases, with 12 bases remaining between them. The V gene's germline CDR1 is LGHNA and CDR2 YNFKEQ. The CDR3 consists of 16 residues. CDR3 nucleotide sequence: TGTGCCAGCAGCCAAGATTGGGGACAATTTAATGAAAAACTGTTTTTT. Residues: CASSQDWGQFNEKLFF.

This chain joins TRBV5-1 and TRBJ2-5; D tentatively fits TRBD1 or TRBD2 (5 bases each). Germline CDR1 SGHRS, CDR2 YFSETQ. The CDR3 spans 14 residues. Trimming removed 4 bases at V and 5 bases at J, with 15 bases between. Here the CDR3 reads CASSPGPSRETQYF. The CDR3 bases are TGCGCCAGCAGCCCGGGACCGAGTAGGGAGACCCAGTACTTC.

This sequence joins TRBV11-2 and TRBJ2-4, with D possibly TRBD2 on 6 matching bases. CDR1 is SGHAT, CDR2 FQNNGV, per germline. V lost 2 bases and J 2 bases, leaving 10 bases between the germline ends. The CDR3 sequence is 15 residues long. The CDR3 DNA reads TGTGCCAGCAGCTTAAGGCGGGGCACCAAAAACATTCAGTACTTC. This gives the protein CASSLRRGTKNIQYF.

CDR3 sequence reads: CASSVKSTYEQYF. In nucleotides, the CDR3 is TGTGCCAGTAGTGTTAAGAGTACCTACGAGCAGTACTTC. The V call is TRBV19, the J call TRBJ2-7; the D is unclear. This CDR3 is built from 13 residues. V was cut by 5 bases and J by 2 bases, with 10 bases left in between. Germline CDR1 is LNHDA and CDR2 is SQIVND (reference sequence).

The rearrangement joins TRBV6-5 to TRBJ1-2, with TRBD1 matching over 8 bases. Trimming took 4 bases from V and 8 from J; bases not matched to a gene: 9. The CDR3 runs 14 residues. Germline V CDR1 and CDR2: MNHEY, SVGAGI. The CDR3 bases are TGTGCCAGCAGTTCCATGGACAGGGTGGAAGGCTACACCTTC. This codes for CASSSMDRVEGYTF.

The V call is TRBV7-9, the J call TRBJ1-2; 9 nucleotides match TRBD1. V lost 5 bases, J lost 4 bases, and 5 bases stayed unmatched. CDR1 is SEHNR and CDR2 is FQNEAQ in the germline V gene (reference sequence). CDR3 length equals 14 residues. The CDR3 region has the DNA TGTGCCAGCAGCCCGGGGACAGGGTCCTATGGCTACACCTTC. As protein: CASSPGTGSYGYTF.

This clone was counted between two and nine times. V usage is TRBV5-6 and J usage is TRBJ2-7; 9 bases align to TRBD1. Per germline, CDR1 SGHDT and CDR2 YYEEEE. The V segment lost 3 bases and the J segment 4 bases; nucleotides outside the gene matches: 5. The CDR3 sequence is 14 residues long. CDR3 loop: CASSWGTGIYEQYF. The CDR3, as DNA: TGTGCCAGCAGCTGGGGGACAGGGATATACGAGCAGTACTTC.